This entry concerns a single T cell receptor beta chain. The antigen remains undetermined. Per germline, CDR1 SNHLY and CDR2 FYNNEI. V was clipped by 8 bases and J by 4 bases, with 14 bases between them. The CDR3 is 14 amino acids. The entry originates in a study of cytomegalovirus exposure and HLA in healthy donors. Findings of the study overall: Across HLA loci, a later analysis found differing TCR association rates, with DRB1 most and HLA-C fewest. Reports indicate that TCR beta sequences accurately predicted the HLA-A and HLA-B alleles of most subjects. Confirmation in vitro established that three CMV-associated chains were specific for CMV antigens. Whilst most TCR sequences proved rare, a subset of public TCRs occurred across many donors.

This PCR relied on a set of 60 Vbeta primers and 13 Jbeta primers. Sequencing used immunoSEQ multiplex PCR; TCRdb keeps in-frame clones, though not all of them. The top ten hold under 2% of the sample, which has 120,000 or so clones, roughly four fifths seen once. The sequenced sample consisted of PBMCs. This chain connects TRBV2 to TRBJ2-2, with D maybe TRBD2 (6 bases). The TCR comes from a man younger than 30 in good health and CMV-seronegative. The CDR3 DNA sequence: TGTGCCAGCTCCGGGACTTCGGGCACCGGGGAGCTGTTTTTT. Its protein is CASSGTSGTGELFF.